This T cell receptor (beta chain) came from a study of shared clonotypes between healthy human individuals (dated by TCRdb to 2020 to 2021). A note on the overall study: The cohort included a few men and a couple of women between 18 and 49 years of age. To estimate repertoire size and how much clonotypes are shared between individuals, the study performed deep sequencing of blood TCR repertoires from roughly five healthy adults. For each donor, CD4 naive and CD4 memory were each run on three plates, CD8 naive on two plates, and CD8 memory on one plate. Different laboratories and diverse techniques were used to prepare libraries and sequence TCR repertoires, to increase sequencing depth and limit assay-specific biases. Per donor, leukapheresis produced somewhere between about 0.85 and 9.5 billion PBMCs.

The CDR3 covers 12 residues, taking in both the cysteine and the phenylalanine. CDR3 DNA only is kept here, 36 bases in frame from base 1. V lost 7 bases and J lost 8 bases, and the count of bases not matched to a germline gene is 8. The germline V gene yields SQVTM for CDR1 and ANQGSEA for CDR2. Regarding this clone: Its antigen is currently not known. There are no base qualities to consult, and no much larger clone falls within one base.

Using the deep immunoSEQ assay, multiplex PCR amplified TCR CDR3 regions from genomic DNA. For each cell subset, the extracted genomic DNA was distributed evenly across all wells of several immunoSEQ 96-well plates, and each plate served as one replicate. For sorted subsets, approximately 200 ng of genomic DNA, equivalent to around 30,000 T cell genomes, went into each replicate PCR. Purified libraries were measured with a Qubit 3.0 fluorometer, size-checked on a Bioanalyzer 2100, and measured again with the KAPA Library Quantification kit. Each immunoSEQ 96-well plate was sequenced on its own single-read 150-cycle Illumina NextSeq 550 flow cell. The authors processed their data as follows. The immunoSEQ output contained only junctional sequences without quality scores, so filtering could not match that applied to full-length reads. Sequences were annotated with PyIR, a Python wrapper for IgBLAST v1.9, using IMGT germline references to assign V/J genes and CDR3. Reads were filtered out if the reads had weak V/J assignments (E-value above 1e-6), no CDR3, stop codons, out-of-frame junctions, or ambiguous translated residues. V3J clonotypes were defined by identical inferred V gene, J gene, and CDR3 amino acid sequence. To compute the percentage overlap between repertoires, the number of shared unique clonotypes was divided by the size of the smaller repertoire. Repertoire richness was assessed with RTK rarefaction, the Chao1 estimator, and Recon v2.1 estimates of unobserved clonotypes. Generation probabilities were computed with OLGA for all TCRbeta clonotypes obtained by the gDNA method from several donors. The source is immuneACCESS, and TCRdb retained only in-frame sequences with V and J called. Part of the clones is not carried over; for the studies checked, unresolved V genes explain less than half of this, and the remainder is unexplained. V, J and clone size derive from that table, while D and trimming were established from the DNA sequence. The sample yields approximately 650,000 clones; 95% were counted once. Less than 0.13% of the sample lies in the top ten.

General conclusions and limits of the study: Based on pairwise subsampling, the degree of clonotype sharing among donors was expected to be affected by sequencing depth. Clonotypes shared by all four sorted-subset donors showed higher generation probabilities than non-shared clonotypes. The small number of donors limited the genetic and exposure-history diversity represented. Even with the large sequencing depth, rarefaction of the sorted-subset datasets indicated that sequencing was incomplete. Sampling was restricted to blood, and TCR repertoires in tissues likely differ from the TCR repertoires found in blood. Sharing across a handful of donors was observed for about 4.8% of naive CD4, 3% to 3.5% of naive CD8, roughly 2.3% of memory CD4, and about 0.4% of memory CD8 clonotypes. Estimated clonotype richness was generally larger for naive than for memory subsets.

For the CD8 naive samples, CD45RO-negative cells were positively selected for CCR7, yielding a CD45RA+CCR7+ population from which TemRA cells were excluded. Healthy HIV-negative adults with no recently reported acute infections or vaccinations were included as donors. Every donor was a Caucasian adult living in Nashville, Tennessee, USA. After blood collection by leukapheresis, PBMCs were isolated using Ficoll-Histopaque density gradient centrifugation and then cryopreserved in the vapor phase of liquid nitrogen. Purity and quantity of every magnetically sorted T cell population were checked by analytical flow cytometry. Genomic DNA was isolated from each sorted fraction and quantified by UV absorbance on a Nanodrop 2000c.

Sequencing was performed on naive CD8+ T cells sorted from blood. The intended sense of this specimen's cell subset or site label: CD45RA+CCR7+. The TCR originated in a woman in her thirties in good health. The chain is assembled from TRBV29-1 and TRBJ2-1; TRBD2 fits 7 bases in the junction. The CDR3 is CSGRTSRYEQFF. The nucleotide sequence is TGCAGCGGCAGGACTAGTAGGTATGAGCAGTTCTTC.